This TCR beta chain is drawn from a study of T cell repertoires in cytomegalovirus infection. On this clonotype: Its cognate antigen is unknown.

The ends were cut back, 5 bases at V and 0 bases at J, with 14 bases in the middle. Per the germline V gene, CDR1 is SGHVS and CDR2 is FQNEAQ. The CDR3 is made up of 16 amino acids. One entry per CDR3 protein results from TCRdb running MiXCR on the reads. Among about 700,000 distinct CDR3 sequences, about 30% were seen once, and the ten largest hold about 20%. The starting material was cultured PBMCs, obtained from culture after CMV antigen stimulation. The chain couples TRBV7-8 to TRBJ1-3; the D is unclear. The TCR originated in a human donor in good health (CMV status not recorded). Some clones in this sample may be carry-over from other donors' samples. Here the CDR3 reads CASSQKTAASGNTIYF. The CDR3 DNA reads as TGTGCCAGCAGCCAGAAGACTGCGGCCTCTGGAAACACCATATATTTT.